One sample yielded the 22 T cell receptor beta chains listed below, sequenced in a study of control samples from healthy donors and cancer patients. Using immunoSEQ multiplex PCR, the repertoire was profiled, and TCRdb retains in-frame clones only, with some absent. The top ten clones hold about 26% of a sample with about 70,000 clones, 84% of them seen once. Sequencing was done on a sample of blood. All receptors come from a man between 50 and 59 years old in good health.

In the case of this clone: This specimen includes other DNA sequences encoding the same CDR3. This chain uses TRBV9 with TRBJ2-7; D might be TRBD1 (5 bases). Germline-derived CDR1 and CDR2 are SGDLS and YYNGEE. The V end was cut by 0 bases, the J end by 0 bases, with 7 bases between. The CDR3 runs to 14 residues. The CDR3 spells CASSVGDSSYEQYF. CDR3 bases: TGTGCCAGCAGCGTAGGAGACAGCTCCTACGAGCAGTACTTC.

The chain joins TRBV18 to TRBJ2-3, with TRBD2 as a possible D gene (6 bases). This CDR3 is 16 amino acids long. The V and J ends lost 2 bases and 1 base respectively, with 13 bases between them. Germline assignment: CDR1 KGHSH and CDR2 LQKENI. This CDR3 is CASSPVLTSRTDTQYF. CDR3 DNA: TGTGCCAGCTCACCAGTTTTGACTAGTCGCACAGATACGCAGTATTTT.

The rearrangement joins TRBV7-2 to TRBJ2-3; 8 nucleotides line up with TRBD2. The junction had 3 bases not matched to a gene; V was cut back by 3 bases and J by 1 base. The CDR3 contains 15 residues. The germline V gene has CDR1 SGHTA and CDR2 FQGNSA. CDR3 residues: CASSFSGTRTDTQYF. In DNA form, the CDR3 reads TGTGCCAGCAGCTTTAGCGGGACACGCACAGATACGCAGTATTTT.

Only one count was recorded for this clone. The chain uses TRBV7-2 and TRBJ2-3; 16 bases map to TRBD2. V trimming: 4 bases; J trimming: 4 bases; junction bases outside the gene matches: 2. Germline V lookup: CDR1 SGHTA, CDR2 FQGNSA. This CDR3 is 16 amino acids long. CDR3: CASSSGTSGGADTQYF. In DNA form, the CDR3 reads TGTGCCAGCAGCTCAGGGACTAGCGGGGGGGCAGATACGCAGTATTTT.

The chain links TRBV10-1 to TRBJ2-7; the D call may be TRBD1 or TRBD2 (7 bases each). The CDR3 is 16 residues long. V was clipped by 4 bases and J by 5 bases, with 21 bases between them. CDR1 and CDR2 (germline): WNHNN, SYGVQD (reference sequence). CDR3 coding DNA: TGCGCCAGCAGTGGGGCCGACAGGGAGGGGAGACACGAGCAGTACTTC. It translates to CASSGADREGRHEQYF.

In its sample, this clone was seen a few times. The chain links TRBV30 to TRBJ1-2; 8 nucleotides match TRBD1. CDR1 and CDR2 from the germline V gene are GTSNPN and SVGIG (reference sequence). With 8 bases clipped from V and 6 bases from J, the junction kept 11 bases outside the gene matches. The CDR3 spans 13 residues. In DNA, the CDR3 is TGTGCCGGACAGGGAAGGGGACTAAATGGCTACACCTTC. Its translation is CAGQGRGLNGYTF.

The chain couples TRBV19 to TRBJ2-3, with 9 bases identical to TRBD2. The J segment lost 2 bases and the V segment lost 6 bases, leaving 9 bases of the junction unmatched. This CDR3 region has 16 residues. Germline CDR1 is LNHDA and CDR2 is SQIVND (reference sequence). The CDR3 sequence: CASRGGLARLTDTQYF. The CDR3 DNA is TGTGCCAGTAGAGGAGGACTAGCGCGACTCACAGATACGCAGTATTTT.

V and J are TRBV6-2 or TRBV6-3 and TRBJ1-2; tentative D call: TRBD1 (6 bases). The V end lost 5 bases, the J end lost 8 bases, and 12 bases lay between the germline ends. Looked up from germline, CDR1 is MNHEY and CDR2 is SVGEGT. The CDR3 contains 12 residues. The CDR3 DNA is TGTGCCAGCAGTCAGGATCAGGGGGGCTACACCTTC. Translation gives CASSQDQGGYTF.

This rearrangement joins TRBV9 to TRBJ2-2; D is possibly TRBD1 (5 bases). The CDR3 runs to 14 residues. The V end was cut by 1 base, the J end by 1 base, with 5 bases between. In germline, CDR1 is SGDLS, CDR2 YYNGEE. This chain's CDR3 is CASSVTGNTGELFF. CDR3 nucleotides: TGTGCCAGCAGCGTAACAGGGAACACCGGGGAGCTGTTTTTT.

DNA of the CDR3: TGCGCCAGCAGCTTGAACAGACGGAACACTGAAGCTTTCTTT. Amino acid sequence: CASSLNRRNTEAFF. V is TRBV5-1 and J is TRBJ1-1; no clear D. Germline CDR1 reads SGHRS; CDR2 reads YFSETQ. The V end was cut by 1 base, the J end by 1 base, with 8 bases between. This CDR3 is built from 14 residues.

This rearrangement joins TRBV18 to TRBJ2-7; no clear D. Germline-derived CDR1 and CDR2 are KGHSH and LQKENI. V lost 0 bases and J lost 2, with 5 bases in between. CDR3 length: 13 residues. The CDR3 DNA sequence: TGTGCCAGCTCACCACCAACAGCCTACGAGCAGTACTTC. Residues: CASSPPTAYEQYF.

This sequence joins TRBV5-1 and TRBJ2-2; 9 bases fit TRBD1. Germline CDR1 SGHRS, CDR2 YFSETQ. After removal of 1 base from V and 5 bases from J, the junction contained 3 bases not matched to a gene. This CDR3 has 15 residues. The CDR3 is CASSLRTGVTGELFF. In nucleotides, the CDR3 is TGCGCCAGCAGCTTGCGGACAGGGGTAACCGGGGAGCTGTTTTTT.

V usage is TRBV6-6 and J usage is TRBJ1-5; maybe TRBD1 (6 bases). The germline gives CDR1 MNHNY, CDR2 SVGAGI (reference sequence). Trimming removed 5 bases at V and 4 bases at J, with 6 bases between. This CDR3 is 12 amino acids long. The CDR3 DNA follows: TGTGCCAGCAGTACAGGGAATCAGCCCCAGCATTTT. This sequence encodes CASSTGNQPQHF.

The chain employs TRBV4-1 and TRBJ2-2; 7 bases fit TRBD1. The CDR3 runs to 15 residues. CDR1 is MGHRA, CDR2 YSYEKL, per germline. The ends lost 4 bases at V and 4 bases at J; junction bases unmatched: 6. As DNA, the CDR3 is TGCGCCAGCAGCCGAAGACAGGGAATCACCGGGGAGCTGTTTTTT. Protein product: CASSRRQGITGELFF.

The chain combines TRBV19 with TRBJ2-1; TRBD2 is a possible D gene (6 bases). Trimming shortened V by 3 bases and J by 4 bases, and 7 bases separated the two germline ends. Looked up from germline, CDR1 is LNHDA and CDR2 is SQIVND (reference sequence). There are 13 residues in the CDR3. The CDR3 loop is CASSIGGYNEQFF. CDR3 coding DNA: TGTGCCAGTAGTATCGGGGGTTACAATGAGCAGTTCTTC.

V usage is TRBV7-2 and J usage is TRBJ1-2; D is unclear. This CDR3 has 13 residues. Germline CDR1 SGHTA, CDR2 FQGNSA. Trimming removed 1 base at V and 8 bases at J, with 11 bases between. The CDR3 reads CASSLVRVGGYTF. CDR3 sequence (DNA): TGTGCCAGCAGCTTAGTAAGGGTCGGGGGCTACACCTTC.

V is TRBV6-4 and J is TRBJ2-2; possibly TRBD2 for D (6 bases). Germline CDR1 and CDR2: MRHNA and SNTAGT. The CDR3 is 15 amino acids. V lost 2 bases to trimming and J lost 6 bases, with 13 bases between them. The CDR3 spells CASSDVLGGAGELFF. The CDR3 coding sequence is TGTGCCAGCAGTGACGTTTTAGGCGGGGCCGGGGAGCTGTTTTTT.

V and J are TRBV24-1 and TRBJ1-5; D not certain. The V gene's germline CDR1 is KGHDR and CDR2 SFDVKD. V lost 6 bases to trimming and J lost 4 bases, with 15 bases between them. The length of the CDR3 is 15 residues. The CDR3 sequence is CATSSSSRTNQPQHF. The DNA of the CDR3 is TGTGCCACCAGTTCGAGTTCGCGGACGAATCAGCCCCAGCATTTT.

This clone was observed a single time. The rearrangement uses TRBV6-4 and TRBJ2-1; D possibly corresponds to TRBD2 (6 bases). The CDR3 has 15 residues. Germline CDR1 reads MRHNA; CDR2 reads SNTAGT. Trimming took 1 base from V and 6 from J, leaving 13 bases between them. Here the CDR3 DNA reads TGTGCCAGCAGTGACTGGCCGGGGACTCGCAATGAGCAGTTCTTC. Translating gives CASSDWPGTRNEQFF.

This chain joins TRBV5-1 and TRBJ1-3; D is unclear. Looked up from germline, CDR1 is SGHRS and CDR2 is YFSETQ. V lost 4 bases and J 2 bases, leaving 13 bases between the germline ends. This CDR3 comprises 15 residues. The CDR3 sequence is CASSPDFIPGNTIYF. The CDR3 DNA is TGCGCCAGCAGCCCCGACTTTATCCCTGGAAACACCATATATTTT. Variable domain in full (rest from reference TRBV5-1 and TRBJ1-3): KAGVTQTPRYLIKTRGQQVTLSCSPISGHRSVSWYQQTPGQGLQFLFEYFSETQRNKGNFPGRFSGRQFSNSRSEMNVSTLELGDSALYLCASSPDFIPGNTIYFGEGSWLTVV.

This clone was seen a handful of times. The chain has TRBV6-5 and TRBJ1-4; D is unresolved. The germline gives CDR1 MNHEY, CDR2 SVGAGI. The germline V and J ends were trimmed by 2 bases and 5 bases, with 9 bases remaining between them. This CDR3 is built from 14 residues. In DNA form, the CDR3 reads TGTGCCAGCAGTTACGCGGGAGGGAATGAAAAACTGTTTTTT. This gives the protein CASSYAGGNEKLFF.

J is TRBJ1-6 and V is TRBV4-1; no firm D call. The CDR3 loop spans 15 amino acids. CDR1 is MGHRA and CDR2 is YSYEKL in the germline V gene. V shed 0 bases and J shed 8 bases, with 11 bases lying between them. The chain's CDR3 is CASSQEDWLDSPLHF. CDR3 bases: TGCGCCAGCAGCCAAGAAGACTGGTTGGATTCACCCCTCCACTTT.